This T cell receptor (beta chain) came from a study of blood T cell repertoires in COVID-19 (dated by TCRdb to about 2020). Turning to the overall study: Samples covering the acute and convalescent phases of COVID-19 were provided by collaborators in the United States, Italy and Spain. Samples came from the ongoing ImmuneRACE study (first 160 participants) plus 1,254 subjects from 6 global collaborators. Subjects who had been exposed to COVID-19, were actively infected with it, or had recovered from it provided the deeply sampled blood TCRbeta repertoires that made up the dataset. Where available, HLA class I and class II types were obtained from metadata supplied by the sample provider rather than from assay-based typing. The prospective study material was composed of cDNA or gDNA derived from T cells, B-cell-depleted T cells, or PBMCs. The sample metadata nearly always contained a de-identified subject ID, COVID-19 status, age in years and sex. The repertoires were made available in a free public database intended to serve as a resource for research on the immune response to SARS-CoV-2. Study-wide conclusions, independent of this receptor: The quantity of clinical and demographic metadata differed by source and by participant and was supplied without curation.

V is reduced by 5 bases and J by 0 bases, leaving a spacing of 11 bases between them. The germline V gene encodes CDR1 GTSNPN and CDR2 SVGIG (reference sequence). The CDR3 starts with the cysteine, ends with the phenylalanine, and has 14 residues. The DNA shown is the 42-base CDR3, in frame from base 1. TCRbeta CDR3 regions were amplified from genomic DNA using the immunoSEQ Assay, a bias-controlled multiplex PCR. Per the authors' processing: Nucleated cell counts per sample were estimated from amplification of reference gene primers within the assay. To quantify the absolute abundance of each unique TCRbeta CDR3 rearrangement, sequence reads were collapsed and filtered. For each sample, productive Simpson clonality was calculated by taking the square root of Simpson's diversity index across productive rearrangements. Sourced from immuneACCESS, this table was stored by TCRdb with only in-frame sequences that have V and J called. A share of the clones is absent; for the studies checked, an unresolved V gene accounts for under half, and the remainder has no known explanation. The DNA was the basis for D and trimming; V, J and clone size are from that table. The sample yields tens of thousands of clones; 70% to 90% were counted once. The ten largest clones take up about a tenth of the sample.

In the case of this clone: Its specific antigen is unknown. Base qualities are not provided; no much larger clone lies one nucleotide away.

In Seattle, one collaborating source enrolled patients while the infection was active and tracked those patients longitudinally over the course of disease. Collaborating institutions collected whole blood in K2EDTA tubes following their own protocols. For TCRbeta analysis, collaborator samples were shipped as frozen whole blood, as isolated PBMCs, or as DNA extracted from either sample type. Specimen: peripheral blood. The TCR sequence derives from a man between 60 and 75 years old with COVID-19, enrolled during active disease. Recombination linked TRBV30 to TRBJ1-3; no confident D gene assignment can be made. The nucleotide sequence is given as TGTGCCTGGGCCGACGGGAGCTCTGGAAACACCATATATTTT. Its protein product is CAWADGSSGNTIYF.